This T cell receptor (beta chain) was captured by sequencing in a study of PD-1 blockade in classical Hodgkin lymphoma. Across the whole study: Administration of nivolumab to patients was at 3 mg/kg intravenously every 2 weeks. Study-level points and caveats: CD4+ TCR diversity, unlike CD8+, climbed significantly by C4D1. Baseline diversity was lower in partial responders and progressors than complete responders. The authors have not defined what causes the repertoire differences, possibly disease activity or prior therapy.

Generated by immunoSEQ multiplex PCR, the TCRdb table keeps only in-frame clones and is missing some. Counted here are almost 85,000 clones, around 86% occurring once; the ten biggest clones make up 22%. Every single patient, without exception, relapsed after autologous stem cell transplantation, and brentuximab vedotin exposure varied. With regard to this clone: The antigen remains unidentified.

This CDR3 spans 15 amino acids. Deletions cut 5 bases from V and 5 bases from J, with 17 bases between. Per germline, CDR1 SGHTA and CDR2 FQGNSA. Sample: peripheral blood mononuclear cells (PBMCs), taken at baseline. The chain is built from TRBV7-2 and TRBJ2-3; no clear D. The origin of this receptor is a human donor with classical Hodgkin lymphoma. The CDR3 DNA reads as TGTGCCAGCAGCCCCACCGCGAGAGGCATAGATACGCAGTATTTT. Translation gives CASSPTARGIDTQYF.